The 25 T cell receptor beta chains below were found in one sample sequenced in a study of T cells in Graves' hyperthyroidism and ophthalmopathy (dated by TCRdb to the late 2010s). The library was prepared using multiplex PCR. The instrument was an Illumina HiSeq 2000. The TCR beta CDR3 regions were amplified from the RNA transcripts. For the first round of RT-PCR on the TCR CDR3, the HTBI primer set was used together with the Qiagen OneStep RT-PCR kit. TCRdb passed the public sequencing reads through fastp at Q25 and MiXCR, retaining productive beta sequences. Every CDR3 protein is listed once, alongside the most common genes and DNA of its rows. For this sample the table gives about 520,000 distinct CDR3 sequences, of which about a fifth were detected only once. The top ten hold around 27% of the sample. Sequenced: blood. Receptor source: a man aged 18 to 30 with Graves' hyperthyroidism.

This clonotype was observed a few times. V gene TRBV6-5 combines with J gene TRBJ1-2; D may be TRBD1 (6 bases). This CDR3 has 15 amino acids. V lost 7 bases to trimming and J lost 2 bases, with 17 bases between them. The V gene's germline CDR1 is MNHEY and CDR2 SVGAGI. As DNA, the CDR3 is TGTGCCAGCACTTCTACGACAGGCCTAAACTATGGCTACACCTTC. Protein sequence: CASTSTTGLNYGYTF.

The chain is built from TRBV6-1 and TRBJ2-7, with D maybe TRBD2 (6 bases). CDR1 and CDR2 from the germline V gene are MNHNS and SASEGT. The CDR3 is 14 amino acids. Trimming left V 5 bases short and J 0 bases short, with 11 bases between. The CDR3 region is CASSRDLSSYEQYF. DNA for the CDR3: TGTGCCAGCAGTCGGGACTTGAGCTCCTACGAGCAGTACTTC.

This clonotype was counted many times. V and J are TRBV10-2 and TRBJ1-5; D gene unclear. V was cut by 2 bases and J by 7 bases, with 12 bases left in between. The V gene's germline CDR1 is WSHSY and CDR2 SAAADI. The CDR3 is 14 residues long. The CDR3 is CASSEGGMDQPQHF. The CDR3 nucleotides read TGCGCCAGCAGTGAGGGAGGGATGGACCAGCCCCAGCATTTT.

This clonotype was picked up many times. The rearrangement joins TRBV6-1 to TRBJ2-2; 10 nucleotides align to TRBD2. The CDR3 extends over 16 amino acids. V was clipped by 6 bases and J by 8 bases; unmatched bases: 12. CDR1 is MNHNS, CDR2 SASEGT, per germline. CDR3 region: CASSPGTSDLVGELFF. DNA for the CDR3: TGTGCCAGCAGCCCTGGGACTAGCGATTTGGTAGGGGAGCTGTTTTTT.

This clonotype showed up many times. This rearrangement joins TRBV30 to TRBJ1-1; 10 bases are shared with TRBD1. The germline V gene has CDR1 GTSNPN and CDR2 SVGIG (reference sequence). The CDR3 consists of 14 residues. V gave up 4 bases and J gave up 6 bases; unmatched junction bases: 8. As DNA, the CDR3 is TGTGCCTGGACCTCCGGGACAGGGGTATCTGAAGCTTTCTTT. This codes for CAWTSGTGVSEAFF.

This clonotype was observed at least ten times. The chain employs TRBV28 and TRBJ2-7; 9 bases are a match to TRBD1. The CDR3 contains 16 residues. J lost 0 bases, V lost 4 bases, and 7 bases had no gene match. The V gene's germline CDR1 is MDHEN and CDR2 SYDVKM. The CDR3 nucleotides read TGTGCCAGCAGTTCTCCCTACAGGGGGCCCTCCTACGAGCAGTACTTC. Translation gives CASSSPYRGPSYEQYF.

This clonotype has a count of ten or more. This chain connects TRBV6-5 to TRBJ2-7; D is possibly TRBD1 or TRBD2 (5 bases each). This CDR3 has 14 amino acids. With 5 bases removed from V and 2 bases from J, the gap between germline ends came to 13 bases. Germline CDR1 MNHEY, CDR2 SVGAGI. CDR3 sequence reads: CASSRDGAAYEQYF. As DNA, the CDR3 is TGTGCCAGCAGTCGGGACGGAGCGGCCTACGAGCAGTACTTC.

This clonotype was observed at least ten times. The junction and the germline gene differ at one end; a read error may be behind it. V gene TRBV7-9 combines with J gene TRBJ1-1, with a tentative D call TRBD1 (5 bases). The CDR3 has 15 residues. Looked up from germline, CDR1 is SEHNR and CDR2 is FQNEAQ (reference sequence). CDR3 region: CASSFYLIEDTEAFF. The CDR3 DNA reads as TGTGCCAGCAGCTTTTATCTGATCGAGGACACCGAAGCTTTCTTT.

This clonotype was detected many times. This chain joins TRBV15 and TRBJ1-1; no clear D. This CDR3 comprises 14 residues. CDR1 is LNHNV and CDR2 is YYDKDF in the germline V gene (reference sequence). Trimming took 2 bases from V and 0 from J, leaving 7 bases between them. CDR3 nucleotides: TGTGCCACCAGCAGACCGGCTATGAACACTGAAGCTTTCTTT. Protein sequence: CATSRPAMNTEAFF.

This clonotype appeared many times. The J gene is TRBJ1-2, the V gene TRBV7-8; 7 bases line up with TRBD1. Germline values: CDR1 SGHVS, CDR2 FQNEAQ. The CDR3 totals 13 residues. Losses at the gene ends were 5 bases for V and 4 bases for J; bases not matched to a gene: 4. The CDR3 region is CASSAQGSYGYTF. CDR3 DNA sequence: TGTGCCAGCAGCGCACAGGGGAGCTATGGCTACACCTTC.

In this sample, this clonotype turned up a few times. The V and J genes are TRBV6-1 and TRBJ2-2; 10 bases are shared with TRBD1. Germline trimming cut 5 bases from V and 6 bases from J; bases unmatched to any gene: 6. Per the germline V gene, CDR1 is MNHNS and CDR2 is SASEGT. This CDR3 has 15 amino acids. Here the CDR3 DNA reads TGTGCCAGCAGTCCGGGACAGGGGTACCCCGGGGAGCTGTTTTTT. Protein product: CASSPGQGYPGELFF.

In its sample, this clonotype was seen many times. This chain joins TRBV6-1 and TRBJ1-1; D remains unclear. Germline CDR1 MNHNS, CDR2 SASEGT. The CDR3 covers 14 residues. The V and J ends lost 7 bases and 2 bases respectively, with 14 bases between them. The chain's CDR3 is CASTNSGPNTEAFF. The CDR3 DNA reads as TGTGCCAGCACAAACAGCGGCCCCAACACTGAAGCTTTCTTT.

This clonotype was picked up many times. The V call is TRBV7-8, the J call TRBJ1-1; D may be TRBD1 (5 bases). The V end lost 1 base, the J end lost 4 bases, and 19 bases lay between the germline ends. Germline CDR1 SGHVS, CDR2 FQNEAQ. The CDR3 covers 17 residues. The CDR3 DNA reads TGTGCCAGCAGCTTAGAGGCCTTAAGGGGCGGGGGCACTGAAGCTTTCTTT. This codes for CASSLEALRGGGTEAFF.

In its sample, this clonotype was seen once. The V call is TRBV9, the J call TRBJ2-7; D might be TRBD1 (6 bases). The CDR3 is 18 amino acids. Per germline, CDR1 SGDLS and CDR2 YYNGEE. V was clipped by 0 bases and J by 5 bases, with 24 bases between them. The CDR3 DNA sequence: TGTGCCAGCAGCGTAGTAGAGAGGGAACAGGGAGAGGGCAACGAGCAGTACTTC. This translates into CASSVVEREQGEGNEQYF.

This clonotype was seen ten or more times. J is TRBJ1-1 and V is TRBV27, with 12 bases fitting TRBD1. Germline assignment: CDR1 MNHEY and CDR2 SMNVEV (reference sequence). The V segment lost 5 bases and the J segment 5 bases; nucleotides outside the gene matches: 9. The CDR3 runs 16 residues. The CDR3 region has the DNA TGTGCCAGCAGTCCGGGGACAGGGGGCGGCGGTACTGAAGCTTTCTTT. It yields the protein CASSPGTGGGGTEAFF.

This clonotype was detected ten times or more. V is TRBV7-2 and J is TRBJ2-5, with 10 bases identical to TRBD2. CDR1 is SGHTA, CDR2 FQGNSA, per germline. This CDR3 spans 17 amino acids. Unmatched junction bases numbered 9, after V lost 0 bases and J lost 5 bases. CDR3 nucleotides: TGTGCCAGCAGCTTAGCGGTGTTCGAGCGGGGGGGTGAGACCCAGTACTTC. Its translation is CASSLAVFERGGETQYF.

The sample holds many counts of this clonotype. The DNA of the CDR3 is TGTGCCAGCAGTCGAGAGGGCTCCTACGAGCAGTACTTC. Translated: CASSREGSYEQYF. The V call is TRBV2, the J call TRBJ2-7; D might be TRBD2 (5 bases). The CDR3 spans 13 residues. Trimming shortened V by 5 bases and J by 0 bases, and 8 bases separated the two germline ends. In germline, CDR1 is SNHLY, CDR2 FYNNEI. The full variable domain, in which reference TRBV2 and TRBJ2-7 provide the parts outside the CDR3, is EPEVTQTPSHQVTQMGQEVILRCVPISNHLYFYWYRQILGQKVEFLVSFYNNEISEKSEIFDDQFSVERPDGSNFTLKIRSTKLEDSAMYFCASSREGSYEQYFGPGTRLTVT.

This sequence joins TRBV6-1 and TRBJ2-5; D may be TRBD1 (6 bases). This CDR3 has 14 residues. V lost 4 bases and J 4 bases, leaving 13 bases between the germline ends. Germline values: CDR1 MNHNS, CDR2 SASEGT. CDR3 loop: CASSVGQGRETQYF. The CDR3 DNA reads as TGTGCCAGCAGTGTGGGGCAGGGGCGAGAGACCCAGTACTTC.

This sequence joins TRBV28 and TRBJ2-2; D is perhaps TRBD2 (5 bases). Trimming cost V 8 bases and J 6 bases, with 19 bases left between them. Germline CDR1 reads MDHEN; CDR2 reads SYDVKM. CDR3 length equals 15 residues. CDR3 loop: CASAGLLKNSGELFF. For the CDR3, the DNA is TGTGCCAGCGCCGGACTCCTGAAGAATTCCGGGGAGCTGTTTTTT.

This clonotype showed up many times. The chain has TRBV28 and TRBJ2-5; tentative D call: TRBD2 (6 bases). Trimming cost V 6 bases and J 1 base, with 6 bases left between them. Germline CDR1 is MDHEN and CDR2 is SYDVKM. The CDR3 is made up of 12 amino acids. The CDR3: CASREGQETQYF. In DNA, the CDR3 is TGTGCCAGCAGGGAGGGCCAAGAGACCCAGTACTTC.

This clonotype was counted only a few times. V is TRBV2 and J is TRBJ2-5; tentative D call: TRBD2 (5 bases). Per the germline V gene, CDR1 is SNHLY and CDR2 is FYNNEI. Trimming removed 5 bases at V and 3 bases at J, with 13 bases between. The CDR3 loop spans 14 amino acids. As DNA, the CDR3 is TGTGCCAGCAGTCAAATCAGGCGGGAAGAGACCCAGTACTTC. The encoded protein is CASSQIRREETQYF.

This chain's CDR3 is CATSRASQGSSGNTIYF. The CDR3, as DNA: TGTGCCACCAGCAGAGCCTCACAGGGCAGCTCTGGAAACACCATATATTTT. This chain connects TRBV15 to TRBJ1-3, with a tentative D call TRBD1 (6 bases). V lost 1 base and J lost 0, with 13 bases in between. This CDR3 has 17 residues. Germline lookup yields CDR1 LNHNV and CDR2 YYDKDF (reference sequence).

This clonotype was recorded many times. CDR3 bases: TGCAGTGCTGGACTAGCGGGGGGGCCCAAAAACATTCAGTACTTC. Protein sequence: CSAGLAGGPKNIQYF. The chain is built from TRBV20-1 and TRBJ2-4; 15 positions agree with TRBD2. Trimming at V came to 5 bases and at J to 2 bases, leaving 1 base not matched to a gene. Per germline, CDR1 DFQATT and CDR2 SNEGSKA (reference sequence). CDR3 length equals 15 residues.

This clonotype was found a few times. V and J are TRBV20-1 and TRBJ2-7; 9 nucleotides line up with TRBD2. J was trimmed by 4 bases and V by 0 bases; bases with no gene match: 7. Germline CDR1 is DFQATT and CDR2 is SNEGSKA (reference sequence). The CDR3 runs 15 residues. CDR3 in DNA: TGCAGTGCTAGAGATTCCAGCGGGGGGAAGTACGAGCAGTACTTC. It specifies CSARDSSGGKYEQYF.

This clonotype has a count of ten or more. This chain connects TRBV10-2 to TRBJ1-2; 7 bases align to TRBD1. With V trimmed by 6 bases and J by 5 bases, 9 bases remained unmatched. Germline loops: CDR1 WSHSY, CDR2 SAAADI. The CDR3 is 14 residues long. CDR3 bases: TGCGCCAGCAGCGATGGGACAGAACTTTATGGCTACACCTTC. This gives the protein CASSDGTELYGYTF.